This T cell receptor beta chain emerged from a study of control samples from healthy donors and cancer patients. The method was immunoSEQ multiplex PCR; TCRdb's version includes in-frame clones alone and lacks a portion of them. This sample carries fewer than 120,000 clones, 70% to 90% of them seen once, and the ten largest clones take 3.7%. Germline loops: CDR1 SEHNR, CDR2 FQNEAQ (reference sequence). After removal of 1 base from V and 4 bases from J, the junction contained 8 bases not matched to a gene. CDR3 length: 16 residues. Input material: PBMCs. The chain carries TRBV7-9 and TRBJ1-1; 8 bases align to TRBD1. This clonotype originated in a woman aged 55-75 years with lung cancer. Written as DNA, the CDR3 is TGTGCCAGCAGCTTAGATCCAGGACAGGGATCCACTGAAGCTTTCTTT. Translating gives CASSLDPGQGSTEAFF. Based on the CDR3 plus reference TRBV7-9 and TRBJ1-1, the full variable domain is DTGVSQNPRHKITKRGQNVTFRCDPISEHNRLYWYRQTLGQGPEFLTYFQNEAQLEKSRLLSDRFSAERPKGSFSTLEIQRTEQGDSAMYLCASSLDPGQGSTEAFFGQGTRLTVV.